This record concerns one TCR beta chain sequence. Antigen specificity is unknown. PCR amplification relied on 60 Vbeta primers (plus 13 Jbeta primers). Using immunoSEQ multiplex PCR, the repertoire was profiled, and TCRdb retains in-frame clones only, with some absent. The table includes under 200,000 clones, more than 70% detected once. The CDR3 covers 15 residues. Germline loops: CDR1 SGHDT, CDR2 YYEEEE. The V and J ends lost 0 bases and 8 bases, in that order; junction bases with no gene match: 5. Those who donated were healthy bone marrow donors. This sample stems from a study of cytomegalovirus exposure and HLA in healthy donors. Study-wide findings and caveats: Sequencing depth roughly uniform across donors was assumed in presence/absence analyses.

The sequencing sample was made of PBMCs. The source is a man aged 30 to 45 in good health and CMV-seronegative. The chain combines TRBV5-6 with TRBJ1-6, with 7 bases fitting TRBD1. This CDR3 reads CASSLVGTDYSPLHF. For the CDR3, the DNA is TGTGCCAGCAGCTTGGTTGGGACAGATTATTCACCCCTCCACTTT.